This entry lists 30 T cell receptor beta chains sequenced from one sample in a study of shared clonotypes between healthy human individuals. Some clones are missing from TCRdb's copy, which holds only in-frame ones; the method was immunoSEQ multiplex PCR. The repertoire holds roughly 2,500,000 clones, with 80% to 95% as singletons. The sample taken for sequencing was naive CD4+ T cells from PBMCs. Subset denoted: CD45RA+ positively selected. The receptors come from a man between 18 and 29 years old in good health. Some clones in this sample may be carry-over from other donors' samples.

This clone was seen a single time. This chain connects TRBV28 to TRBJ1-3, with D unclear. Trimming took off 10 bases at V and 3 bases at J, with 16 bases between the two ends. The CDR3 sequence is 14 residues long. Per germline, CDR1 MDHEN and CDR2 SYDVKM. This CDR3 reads CATIRTIYGNTIYF. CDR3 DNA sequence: TGTGCCACCATAAGGACCATTTATGGAAACACCATATATTTT.

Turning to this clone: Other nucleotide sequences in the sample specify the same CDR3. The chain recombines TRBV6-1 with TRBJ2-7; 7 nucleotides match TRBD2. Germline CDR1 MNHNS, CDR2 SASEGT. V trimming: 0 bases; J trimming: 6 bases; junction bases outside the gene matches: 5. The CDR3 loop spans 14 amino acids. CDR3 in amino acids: CASSEAGGPGEQYF. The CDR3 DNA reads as TGTGCCAGCAGTGAAGCGGGAGGGCCAGGCGAGCAGTACTTC.

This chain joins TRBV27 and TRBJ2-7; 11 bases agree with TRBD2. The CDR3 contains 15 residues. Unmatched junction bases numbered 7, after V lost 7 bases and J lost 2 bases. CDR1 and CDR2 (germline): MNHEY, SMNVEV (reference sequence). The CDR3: CASTPGTSGAYEQYF. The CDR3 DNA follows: TGTGCCAGCACCCCGGGGACTAGCGGAGCCTACGAGCAGTACTTC.

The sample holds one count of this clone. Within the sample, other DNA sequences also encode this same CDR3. The CDR3 reads CASSQGLANTGELFF. As DNA, the CDR3 is TGTGCCAGCAGCCAAGGACTAGCGAACACCGGGGAGCTGTTTTTT. The gene calls are TRBV4-2 and TRBJ2-2, with D maybe TRBD2 (6 bases). Trimming pared 1 base from V and 0 bases from J, leaving 6 bases between. CDR3 length: 15 residues. Germline V CDR1 and CDR2: LGHNA, YNFKEQ.

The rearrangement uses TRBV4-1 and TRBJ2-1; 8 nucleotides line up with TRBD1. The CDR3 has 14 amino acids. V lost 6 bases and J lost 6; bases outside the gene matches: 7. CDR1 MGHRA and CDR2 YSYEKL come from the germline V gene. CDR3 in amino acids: CASRKDRVSNEQFF. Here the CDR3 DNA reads TGCGCCAGCAGAAAGGACAGGGTGAGCAATGAGCAGTTCTTC.

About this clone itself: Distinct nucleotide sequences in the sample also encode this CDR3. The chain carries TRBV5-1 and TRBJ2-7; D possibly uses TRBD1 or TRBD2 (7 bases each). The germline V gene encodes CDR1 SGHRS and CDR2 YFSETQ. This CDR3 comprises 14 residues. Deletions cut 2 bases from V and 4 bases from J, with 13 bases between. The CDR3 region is CASSFGQGGYEQYF. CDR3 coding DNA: TGCGCCAGCAGCTTCGGTCAGGGGGGGTACGAGCAGTACTTC.

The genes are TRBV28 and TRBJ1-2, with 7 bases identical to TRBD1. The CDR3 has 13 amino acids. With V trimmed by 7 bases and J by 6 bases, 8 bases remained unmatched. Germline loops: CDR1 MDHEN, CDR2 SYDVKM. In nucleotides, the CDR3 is TGTGCCAGCAAACGCGGAGGGGGCAATGGCTACACCTTC. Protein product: CASKRGGGNGYTF.

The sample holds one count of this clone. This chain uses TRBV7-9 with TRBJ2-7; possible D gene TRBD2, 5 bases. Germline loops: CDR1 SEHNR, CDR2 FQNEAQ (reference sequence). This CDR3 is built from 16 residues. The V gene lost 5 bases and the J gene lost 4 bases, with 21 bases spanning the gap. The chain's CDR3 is CASSPPVGRAAYEQYF. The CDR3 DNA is TGTGCCAGCAGCCCGCCGGTCGGCAGAGCGGCTTACGAGCAGTACTTC.

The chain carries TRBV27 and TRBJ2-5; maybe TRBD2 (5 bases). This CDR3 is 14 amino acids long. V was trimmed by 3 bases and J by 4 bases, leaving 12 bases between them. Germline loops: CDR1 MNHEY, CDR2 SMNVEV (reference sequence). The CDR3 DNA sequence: TGTGCCAGCAGTTTCGACGGGAATCTAGAGACCCAGTACTTC. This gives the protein CASSFDGNLETQYF.

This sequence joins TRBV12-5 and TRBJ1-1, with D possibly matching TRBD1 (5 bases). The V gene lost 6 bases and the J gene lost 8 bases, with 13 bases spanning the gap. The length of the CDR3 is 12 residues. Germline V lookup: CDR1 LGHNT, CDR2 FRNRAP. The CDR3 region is CASGEGTAEAFF. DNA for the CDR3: TGTGCTAGTGGGGAGGGGACTGCCGAAGCTTTCTTT.

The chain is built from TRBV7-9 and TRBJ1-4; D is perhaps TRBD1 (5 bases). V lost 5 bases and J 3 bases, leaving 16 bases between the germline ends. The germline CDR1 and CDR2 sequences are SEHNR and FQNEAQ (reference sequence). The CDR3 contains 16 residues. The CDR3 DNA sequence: TGTGCCAGCAGCCACGTGGAGGGGCGATCTAATGAAAAACTGTTTTTT. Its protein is CASSHVEGRSNEKLFF.

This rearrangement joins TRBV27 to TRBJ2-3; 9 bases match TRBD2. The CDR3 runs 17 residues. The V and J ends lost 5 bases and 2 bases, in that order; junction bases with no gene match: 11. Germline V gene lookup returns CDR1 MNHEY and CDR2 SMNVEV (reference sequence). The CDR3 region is CASSPRLLAGYTDTQYF. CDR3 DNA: TGTGCCAGCAGTCCCCGCCTCCTAGCGGGGTACACAGATACGCAGTATTTT.

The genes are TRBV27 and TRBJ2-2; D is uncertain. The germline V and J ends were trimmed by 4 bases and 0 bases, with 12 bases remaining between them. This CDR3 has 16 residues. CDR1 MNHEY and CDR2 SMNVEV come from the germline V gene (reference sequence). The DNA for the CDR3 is TGTGCCAGCAGTTCCGGCTTTCACGCGAACACCGGGGAGCTGTTTTTT. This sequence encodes CASSSGFHANTGELFF.

This CDR3 is CASSGSGRASEQYF. In DNA, the CDR3 is TGTGCCAGCAGCGGTAGCGGGAGGGCCTCCGAGCAGTACTTC. This chain joins TRBV14 and TRBJ2-7; 11 positions agree with TRBD2. The CDR3 has 14 residues. With V trimmed by 5 bases and J by 6 bases, 6 bases remained unmatched. Per germline, CDR1 SGHDN and CDR2 FVKESK. The full variable domain, in which reference TRBV14 and TRBJ2-7 provide the parts outside the CDR3, is EAGVTQFPSHSVIEKGQTVTLRCDPISGHDNLYWYRRVMGKEIKFLLHFVKESKQDESGMPNNRFLAERTGGTYSTLKVQPAELEDSGVYFCASSGSGRASEQYFGPGTRLTVT.

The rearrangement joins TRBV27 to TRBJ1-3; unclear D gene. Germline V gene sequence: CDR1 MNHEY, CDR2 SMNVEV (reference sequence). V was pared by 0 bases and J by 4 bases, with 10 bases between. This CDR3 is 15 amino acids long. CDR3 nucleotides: TGTGCCAGCAGTTTATCGGGCGGATGGGGAAACACCATATATTTT. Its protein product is CASSLSGGWGNTIYF.

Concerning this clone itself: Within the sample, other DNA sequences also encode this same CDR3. The CDR3 spells CASRQGAGNTIYF. The DNA of the CDR3 is TGTGCCAGTCGACAGGGGGCTGGAAACACCATATATTTT. The gene calls are TRBV19 and TRBJ1-3; 9 bases agree with TRBD1. The germline CDR1 and CDR2 sequences are LNHDA and SQIVND (reference sequence). The CDR3 length is 13 residues. The V gene end was trimmed by 8 bases and the J gene end by 2 bases; junction bases not matched to a gene: 1.

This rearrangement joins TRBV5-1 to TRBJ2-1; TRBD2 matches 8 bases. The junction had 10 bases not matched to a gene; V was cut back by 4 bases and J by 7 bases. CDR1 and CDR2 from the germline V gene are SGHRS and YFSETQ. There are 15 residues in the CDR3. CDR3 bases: TGCGCCAGCAGCACGATAGCGGGAATTAGTAATGAGCAGTTCTTC. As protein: CASSTIAGISNEQFF.

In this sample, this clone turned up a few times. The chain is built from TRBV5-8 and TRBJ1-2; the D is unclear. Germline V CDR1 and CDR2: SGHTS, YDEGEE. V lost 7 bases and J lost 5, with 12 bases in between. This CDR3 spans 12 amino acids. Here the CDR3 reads CASPRVHYGYTF. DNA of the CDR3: TGTGCCAGCCCACGGGTACATTATGGCTACACCTTC.

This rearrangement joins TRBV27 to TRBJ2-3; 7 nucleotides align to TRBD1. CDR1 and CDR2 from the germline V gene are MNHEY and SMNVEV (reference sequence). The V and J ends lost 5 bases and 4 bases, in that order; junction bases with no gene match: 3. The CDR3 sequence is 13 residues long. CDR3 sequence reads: CASSVGGPDTQYF. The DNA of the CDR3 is TGTGCCAGCAGTGTAGGGGGCCCAGATACGCAGTATTTT.

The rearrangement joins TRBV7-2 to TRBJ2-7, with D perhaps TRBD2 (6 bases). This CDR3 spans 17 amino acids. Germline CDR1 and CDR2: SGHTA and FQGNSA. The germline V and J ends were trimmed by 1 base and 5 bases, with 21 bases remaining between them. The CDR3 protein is CASSLVLAGQAVHEQYF. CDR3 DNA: TGTGCCAGCAGCTTAGTGCTGGCGGGGCAGGCGGTCCACGAGCAGTACTTC.

CDR3 region: CASSPYRGRGSYEQYF. DNA for the CDR3: TGTGCCAGCAGCCCCTACAGAGGGAGAGGATCCTACGAGCAGTACTTC. The rearrangement links TRBV28 to TRBJ2-7; TRBD2 might be the D (5 bases). Looked up from germline, CDR1 is MDHEN and CDR2 is SYDVKM. The CDR3 consists of 16 residues. The ends were cut back, 6 bases at V and 1 base at J, with 19 bases in the middle.

This chain's CDR3 is CASSPEGLNQPQHF. CDR3 nucleotide sequence: TGTGCCAGCAGCCCGGAAGGGTTAAATCAGCCCCAGCATTTT. The chain is built from TRBV9 and TRBJ1-5; D not certain. Trimming shortened V by 4 bases and J by 4 bases, and 12 bases separated the two germline ends. The CDR3 is made up of 14 amino acids. Germline lookup yields CDR1 SGDLS and CDR2 YYNGEE. Combining the CDR3 with reference TRBV9 and TRBJ1-5 gives the whole variable domain DSGVTQTPKHLITATGQRVTLRCSPRSGDLSVYWYQQSLDQGLQFLIQYYNGEERAKGNILERFSAQQFPDLHSELNLSSLELGDSALYFCASSPEGLNQPQHFGDGTRLSIL.

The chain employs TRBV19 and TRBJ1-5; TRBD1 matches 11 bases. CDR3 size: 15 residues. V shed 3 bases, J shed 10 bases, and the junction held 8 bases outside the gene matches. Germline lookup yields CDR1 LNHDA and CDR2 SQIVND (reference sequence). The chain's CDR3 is CASSIRDRGILPQHF. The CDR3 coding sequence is TGTGCCAGTAGTATCCGGGACAGGGGGATTCTACCCCAGCATTTT.

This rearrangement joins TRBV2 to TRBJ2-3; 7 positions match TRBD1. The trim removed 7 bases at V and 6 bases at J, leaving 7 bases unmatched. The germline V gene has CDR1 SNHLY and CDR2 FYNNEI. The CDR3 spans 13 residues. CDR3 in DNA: TGTGCCAGCAATGCAGGGGGACCCGATACGCAGTATTTT. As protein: CASNAGGPDTQYF.

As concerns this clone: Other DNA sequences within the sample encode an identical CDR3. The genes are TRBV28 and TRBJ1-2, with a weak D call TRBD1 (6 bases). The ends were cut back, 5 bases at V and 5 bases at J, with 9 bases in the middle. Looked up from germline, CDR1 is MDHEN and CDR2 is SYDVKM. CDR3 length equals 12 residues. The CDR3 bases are TGTGCCAGCAGTCTACAGGGATATGGCTACACCTTC. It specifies CASSLQGYGYTF.

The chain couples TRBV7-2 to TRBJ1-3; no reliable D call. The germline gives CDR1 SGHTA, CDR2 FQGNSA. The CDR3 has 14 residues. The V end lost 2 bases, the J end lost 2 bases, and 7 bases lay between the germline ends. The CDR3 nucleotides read TGTGCCAGCAGCTTAACAGTGACTGGAAACACCATATATTTT. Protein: CASSLTVTGNTIYF.

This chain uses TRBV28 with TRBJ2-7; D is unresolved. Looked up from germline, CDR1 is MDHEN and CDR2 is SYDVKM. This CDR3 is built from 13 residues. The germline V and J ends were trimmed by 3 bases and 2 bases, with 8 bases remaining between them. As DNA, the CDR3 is TGTGCCAGCAGTTTTCCAGTAACCTACGAGCAGTACTTC. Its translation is CASSFPVTYEQYF.

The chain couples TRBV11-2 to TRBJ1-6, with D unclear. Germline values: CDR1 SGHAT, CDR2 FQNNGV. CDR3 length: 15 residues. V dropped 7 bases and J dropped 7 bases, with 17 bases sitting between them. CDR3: CASTTRPLPNSPLHF. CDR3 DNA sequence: TGTGCCAGCACCACTAGGCCTCTACCCAATTCACCCCTCCACTTT.

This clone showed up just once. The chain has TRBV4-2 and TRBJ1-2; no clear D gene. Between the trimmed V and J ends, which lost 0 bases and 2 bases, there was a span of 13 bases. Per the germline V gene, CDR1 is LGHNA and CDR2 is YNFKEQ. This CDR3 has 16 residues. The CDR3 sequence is CASSQDGWELNYGYTF. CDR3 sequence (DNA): TGTGCCAGCAGCCAAGACGGTTGGGAGCTAAACTATGGCTACACCTTC.

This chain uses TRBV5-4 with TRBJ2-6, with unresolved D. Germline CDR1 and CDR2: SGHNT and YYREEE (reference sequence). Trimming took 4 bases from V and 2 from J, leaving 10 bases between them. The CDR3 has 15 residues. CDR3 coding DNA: TGTGCCAGCAGCATCCCAACAACTGGGGCCAACGTCCTGACTTTC. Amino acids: CASSIPTTGANVLTF.